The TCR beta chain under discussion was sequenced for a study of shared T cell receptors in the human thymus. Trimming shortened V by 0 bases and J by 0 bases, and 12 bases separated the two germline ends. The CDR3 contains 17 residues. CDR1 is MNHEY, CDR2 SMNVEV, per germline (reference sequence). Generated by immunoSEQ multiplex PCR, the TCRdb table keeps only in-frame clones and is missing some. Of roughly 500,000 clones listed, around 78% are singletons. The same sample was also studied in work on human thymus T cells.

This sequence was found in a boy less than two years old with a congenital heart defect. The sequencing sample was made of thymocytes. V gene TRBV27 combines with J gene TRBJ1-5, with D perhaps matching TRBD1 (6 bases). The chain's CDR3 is CASSLSRTDYSNQPQHF. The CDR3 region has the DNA TGTGCCAGCAGTTTATCTCGGACAGATTATAGCAATCAGCCCCAGCATTTT.